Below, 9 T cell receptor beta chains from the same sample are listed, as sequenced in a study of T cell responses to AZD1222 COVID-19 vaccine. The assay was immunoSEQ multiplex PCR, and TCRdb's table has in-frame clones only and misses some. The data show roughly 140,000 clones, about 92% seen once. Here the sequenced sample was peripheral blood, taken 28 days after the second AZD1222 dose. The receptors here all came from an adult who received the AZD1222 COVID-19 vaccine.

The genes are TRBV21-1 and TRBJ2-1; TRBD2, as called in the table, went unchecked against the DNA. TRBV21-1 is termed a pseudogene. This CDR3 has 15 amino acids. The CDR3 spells CASSKRGTAYNEQFF. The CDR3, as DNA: TGTGCCAGCAGCAAACGCGGGACCGCCTACAATGAGCAGTTCTTC.

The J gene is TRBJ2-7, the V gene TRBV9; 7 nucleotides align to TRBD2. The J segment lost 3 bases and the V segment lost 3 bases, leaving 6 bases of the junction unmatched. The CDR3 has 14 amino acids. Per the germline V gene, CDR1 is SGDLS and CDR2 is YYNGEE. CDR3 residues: CASSEREGYYEQYF. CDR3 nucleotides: TGTGCCAGCAGCGAGAGGGAGGGGTACTACGAGCAGTACTTC.

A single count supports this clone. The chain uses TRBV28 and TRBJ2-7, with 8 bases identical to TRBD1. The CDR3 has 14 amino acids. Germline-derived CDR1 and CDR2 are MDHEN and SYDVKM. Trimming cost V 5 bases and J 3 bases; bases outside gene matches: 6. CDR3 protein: CASSPGDRHYEQYF. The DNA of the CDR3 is TGTGCCAGCAGTCCCGGGGACAGGCACTACGAGCAGTACTTC.

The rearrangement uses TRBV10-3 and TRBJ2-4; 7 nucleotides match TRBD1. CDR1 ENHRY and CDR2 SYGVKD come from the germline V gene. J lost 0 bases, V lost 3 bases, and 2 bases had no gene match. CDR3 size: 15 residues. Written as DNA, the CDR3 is TGTGCCATCAGTGAACAGGGGATAGCCAAAAACATTCAGTACTTC. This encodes CAISEQGIAKNIQYF.

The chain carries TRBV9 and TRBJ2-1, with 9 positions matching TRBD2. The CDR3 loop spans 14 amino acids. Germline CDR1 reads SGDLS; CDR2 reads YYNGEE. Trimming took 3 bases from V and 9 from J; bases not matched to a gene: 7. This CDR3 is CASSGTPTSGEQFF. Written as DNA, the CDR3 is TGTGCCAGCAGCGGGACCCCGACTAGCGGTGAGCAGTTCTTC.

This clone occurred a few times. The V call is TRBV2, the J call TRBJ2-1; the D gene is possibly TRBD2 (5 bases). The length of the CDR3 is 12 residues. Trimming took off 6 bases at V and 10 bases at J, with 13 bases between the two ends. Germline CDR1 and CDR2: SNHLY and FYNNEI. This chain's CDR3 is CASRAGGVEQFF. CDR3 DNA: TGTGCCAGCAGGGCGGGCGGTGTGGAGCAGTTCTTC. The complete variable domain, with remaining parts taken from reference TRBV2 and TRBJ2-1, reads EPEVTQTPSHQVTQMGQEVILRCVPISNHLYFYWYRQILGQKVEFLVSFYNNEISEKSEIFDDQFSVERPDGSNFTLKIRSTKLEDSAMYFCASRAGGVEQFFGPGTRLTVL.

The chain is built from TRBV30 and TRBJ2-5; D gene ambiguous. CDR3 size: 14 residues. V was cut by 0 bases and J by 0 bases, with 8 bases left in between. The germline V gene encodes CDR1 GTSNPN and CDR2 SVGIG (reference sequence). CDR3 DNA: TGTGCCTGGAGTGTAGCCGTGTACCAAGAGACCCAGTACTTC. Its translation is CAWSVAVYQETQYF.

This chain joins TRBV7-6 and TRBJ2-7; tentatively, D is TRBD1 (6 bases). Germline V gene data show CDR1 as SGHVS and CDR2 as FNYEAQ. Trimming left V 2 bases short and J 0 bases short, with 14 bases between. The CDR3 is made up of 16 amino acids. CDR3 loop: CASSLLPGQHSYEQYF. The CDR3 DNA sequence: TGTGCCAGCAGCTTACTCCCTGGACAGCACTCCTACGAGCAGTACTTC. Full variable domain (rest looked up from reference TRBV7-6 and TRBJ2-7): GAGVSQSPRYKVTKRGQDVALRCDPISGHVSLYWYRQALGQGPEFLTYFNYEAQQDKSGLPNDRFSAERPEGSISTLTIQRTEQRDSAMYRCASSLLPGQHSYEQYFGPGTRLTVT.

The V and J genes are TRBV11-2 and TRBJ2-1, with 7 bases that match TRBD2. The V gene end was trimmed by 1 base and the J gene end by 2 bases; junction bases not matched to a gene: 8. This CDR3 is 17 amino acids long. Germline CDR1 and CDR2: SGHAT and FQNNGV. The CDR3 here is CASSLVLGEGPYNEQFF. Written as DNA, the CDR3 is TGTGCCAGCAGCTTAGTGTTGGGGGAGGGCCCCTACAATGAGCAGTTCTTC.